Sequencing of this TCR beta chain was carried out in a study of HIV-infected patients and healthy controls. General observations from the study: Compared with healthy controls, HIV-infected patients showed less CDR3 sharing between individuals.

Whole blood was used without fractionation, so all unsorted peripheral T cells were included. For this clonotype: Its target is unknown.

Alpha and beta constant-region primers primed reverse transcription of approximately 460 ng RNA. Separate chain-specific third strand synthesis with multiplexing indices produced the alpha and beta libraries. One primer pair amplified all rearrangements per chain; each cDNA got molecular barcodes. TCRdb re-called the 5' RACE reads with MiXCR, one entry per CDR3 protein. The sample has some 17,000 distinct CDR3 sequences, 9.4% seen once. Germline V gene sequence: CDR1 LNHDA, CDR2 SQIVND (reference sequence). This CDR3 has 15 residues. Deletions cut 2 bases from V and 5 bases from J, with 13 bases between.

The chain has TRBV19 and TRBJ1-5, with D hard to call. The clonotype comes from an adult in good health. Sequencing was done on a sample of blood. The CDR3 sequence is CASSIWGAGDQPQHF. Here the CDR3 DNA reads TGTGCCAGTAGTATATGGGGAGCTGGGGATCAGCCCCAGCATTTT.